The 9 T cell receptor beta chains presented below share a single source sample, sequenced in a study of blood T cell repertoires in COVID-19. TCRdb keeps only in-frame clones here, not all; method: immunoSEQ multiplex PCR. Of approximately 250,000 clones detected, 85% to 95% appear once; the ten largest clones hold approximately 2.7%. The sample taken for sequencing was PBMCs or T cells enriched from blood (not recorded which). Receptor source: a man in his forties or fifties who had been exposed to COVID-19.

The chain uses TRBV7-3 and TRBJ1-1; 8 bases are a match to TRBD1. Germline CDR1 reads SGHTA; CDR2 reads FQGTGA. This CDR3 is 16 amino acids long. The junction had 8 bases not matched to a gene; V was cut back by 2 bases and J by 3 bases. The CDR3, as DNA: TGTGCCAGCAGCTTATTGGGCGTACAGGGGGACACTGAAGCTTTCTTT. Encoded protein: CASSLLGVQGDTEAFF. The whole variable domain, filled in from reference TRBV7-3 and TRBJ1-1, reads GAGVSQTPSNKVTEKGKYVELRCDPISGHTALYWYRQSLGQGPEFLIYFQGTGAADDSGLPNDRFFAVRPEGSVSTLKIQRTERGDSAVYLCASSLLGVQGDTEAFFGQGTRLTVV.

The genes are TRBV9 and TRBJ2-3; TRBD1 might be the D (6 bases). The CDR3 length is 14 residues. Germline loops: CDR1 SGDLS, CDR2 YYNGEE. With 4 bases removed from V and 4 bases from J, the gap between germline ends came to 13 bases. The CDR3 is CASSSQGKADTQYF. DNA for the CDR3: TGTGCCAGCAGCTCCCAGGGGAAGGCAGATACGCAGTATTTT.

This clone appeared a few times. The CDR3, as DNA: TGCGCCAGCAGCCAATCACGACTAGCGGGTGATGGTACGCAGTATTTT. It codes for CASSQSRLAGDGTQYF. The chain recombines TRBV4-3 with TRBJ2-3, with 10 bases matching TRBD2. The CDR3 is made up of 16 amino acids. J lost 8 bases, V lost 2 bases, and 10 bases had no gene match. Per germline, CDR1 LGHNA and CDR2 YSLEER.

The chain couples TRBV18 to TRBJ1-6; the match to TRBD1 covers 9 bases. The CDR3 is 18 residues long. In germline, CDR1 is KGHSH, CDR2 LQKENI. The J segment lost 7 bases and the V segment lost 6 bases, leaving 16 bases of the junction unmatched. CDR3 in amino acids: CASSNRMGQGPHNSPLHF. CDR3 nucleotide sequence: TGTGCCAGCTCGAATCGAATGGGACAGGGCCCCCACAATTCACCCCTCCACTTT.

The chain uses TRBV25-1 and TRBJ1-4; 10 bases agree with TRBD1. V trimming: 2 bases; J trimming: 10 bases; junction bases outside the gene matches: 7. The germline V gene encodes CDR1 MGHDK and CDR2 SYGVNS. CDR3 length: 15 residues. As DNA, the CDR3 is TGTGCCAGCAGTGAACACCGGGACAGGGGCGGAAAACTGTTTTTT. Amino acid sequence: CASSEHRDRGGKLFF.

This chain joins TRBV13 and TRBJ1-3, with 7 bases fitting TRBD1. Unmatched junction bases numbered 7, after V lost 5 bases and J lost 0 bases. Germline assignment: CDR1 PRHDT and CDR2 FYEKMQ (reference sequence). CDR3 length equals 16 residues. In nucleotides, the CDR3 is TGTGCCAGCAGCAACCCGACAGGGAGCTCTGGAAACACCATATATTTT. Amino acids: CASSNPTGSSGNTIYF.

V gene TRBV28 combines with J gene TRBJ1-1, with 11 nucleotides matching TRBD1. The CDR3 runs 15 residues. J was trimmed by 2 bases and V by 6 bases; bases with no gene match: 5. CDR1 and CDR2 (germline): MDHEN, SYDVKM. CDR3 DNA sequence: TGTGCCAGCAGACCAAGGACAGGGGGCAACACTGAAGCTTTCTTT. Its translation is CASRPRTGGNTEAFF.

The chain has TRBV4-1 and TRBJ2-2; TRBD1 matches at 12 bases. V shed 3 bases and J 7 bases; nucleotides not matched to a gene: 9. The germline V gene encodes CDR1 MGHRA and CDR2 YSYEKL. The CDR3 extends over 17 amino acids. The CDR3 spells CASSHLGDRGLNGELFF. CDR3 nucleotides: TGCGCCAGCAGCCACCTAGGGGACAGGGGGCTTAACGGGGAGCTGTTTTTT.

The chain combines TRBV27 with TRBJ1-1; 7 nucleotides agree with TRBD1. CDR3 length equals 14 residues. In germline, CDR1 is MNHEY, CDR2 SMNVEV (reference sequence). The V and J ends lost 3 bases and 0 bases, in that order; junction bases with no gene match: 1. In DNA form, the CDR3 reads TGTGCCAGCAGTTTTGGGACAGTGAACACTGAAGCTTTCTTT. Protein: CASSFGTVNTEAFF.